Below, 21 T cell receptor beta chains from the same sample are listed, as sequenced in a study of PD-1 blockade in classical Hodgkin lymphoma. Time point reported: cycle 4 day 1 (C4D1), after six to seven weeks of nivolumab. There was relapse after autologous stem cell transplantation in every patient, and there was variation in brentuximab vedotin exposure. The investigators isolated CD8+ T cells from thawed PBMCs using magnetic negative selection. Data came from immunoSEQ multiplex PCR; TCRdb stores just in-frame clones and leaves some out. The data show nearly 7,000 clones, 60% seen once. Sequencing was performed on CD8+ T cells from blood, taken before the fourth cycle of nivolumab. All receptors derive from a human donor with classical Hodgkin lymphoma.

This sequence joins TRBV9 and TRBJ2-3; unclear D gene. V was clipped by 0 bases and J by 1 base, with 12 bases between them. The CDR3 loop spans 16 amino acids. Germline-derived CDR1 and CDR2 are SGDLS and YYNGEE. CDR3 nucleotide sequence: TGTGCCAGCAGCGTAGTGGCGGAGTTTCGCACAGATACGCAGTATTTT. Residues: CASSVVAEFRTDTQYF.

The chain carries TRBV9 and TRBJ2-7; D call uncertain. CDR3 length: 14 amino acids. Germline values: CDR1 SGDLS, CDR2 YYNGEE. V gave up 3 bases and J gave up 1 base, with 11 bases separating them. The CDR3 DNA follows: TGTGCCAGCAGCGGTGGGCCGGGTTCCTACGAGCAGTACTTC. Protein: CASSGGPGSYEQYF.

The chain joins TRBV19 to TRBJ1-2; 9 positions match TRBD1. This CDR3 comprises 15 residues. Unmatched junction bases numbered 6, after V lost 7 bases and J lost 0 bases. Germline V CDR1 and CDR2: LNHDA, SQIVND (reference sequence). The CDR3 is CASKEQGASNYGYTF. The CDR3 DNA is TGTGCCAGTAAAGAACAGGGGGCGTCTAACTATGGCTACACCTTC.

This clone was counted between two and nine times. The chain carries TRBV2 and TRBJ2-1; 10 bases map to TRBD2. The CDR3 is 16 amino acids. V lost 6 bases and J lost 4; bases outside the gene matches: 9. Germline CDR1 SNHLY, CDR2 FYNNEI. CDR3 coding DNA: TGTGCCAGCAGATACATAGCGGGAGGCCTTTACAATGAGCAGTTCTTC. This codes for CASRYIAGGLYNEQFF.

The chain recombines TRBV27 with TRBJ2-1; D uncertain. V was cut by 3 bases and J by 4 bases, with 4 bases left in between. CDR3 length: 12 amino acids. Per the germline V gene, CDR1 is MNHEY and CDR2 is SMNVEV (reference sequence). The CDR3 reads CASSFGYNEQFF. The CDR3 DNA reads as TGTGCCAGCAGTTTTGGGTACAATGAGCAGTTCTTC.

In its sample, this clone was seen once. This chain joins TRBV7-3 and TRBJ2-3, with a weak D call TRBD2 (5 bases). V lost 5 bases to trimming and J lost 2 bases, with 11 bases between them. Germline assignment: CDR1 SGHTA and CDR2 FQGTGA. The CDR3 loop spans 14 amino acids. CDR3 residues: CASSLAGLTDTQYF. The CDR3 DNA is TGTGCCAGCAGCCTCGCCGGACTCACAGATACGCAGTATTTT.

V and J are TRBV27 and TRBJ2-7, with D perhaps TRBD1 or TRBD2 (5 bases each). Germline assignment: CDR1 MNHEY and CDR2 SMNVEV (reference sequence). V gave up 4 bases and J gave up 2 bases, with 15 bases separating them. The CDR3 has 15 amino acids. CDR3 sequence: CASSSPGTAAYEQYF. As DNA, the CDR3 is TGTGCCAGCAGTTCACCCGGGACGGCTGCCTACGAGCAGTACTTC.

This clone was picked up a small number of times. This chain joins TRBV19 and TRBJ2-1; the D gene is possibly TRBD2 (7 bases). Deletions cut 6 bases from V and 7 bases from J, with 28 bases between. There are 18 residues in the CDR3. Germline V lookup: CDR1 LNHDA, CDR2 SQIVND (reference sequence). The CDR3 DNA sequence: TGTGCCAGTAGACTTGAACGCTGGGGGGGAGGGGGTTCGAATGAGCAGTTCTTC. It codes for CASRLERWGGGGSNEQFF.

This rearrangement joins TRBV7-9 to TRBJ2-7; 9 nucleotides align to TRBD2. V dropped 7 bases and J dropped 4; count of bases not matched to a gene: 8. The length of the CDR3 is 14 residues. Looked up from germline, CDR1 is SEHNR and CDR2 is FQNEAQ (reference sequence). CDR3 amino acids: CASTDSGSIYEQYF. The CDR3, as DNA: TGTGCCAGCACCGATAGCGGGAGCATTTACGAGCAGTACTTC.

This clone was recorded a few times. This chain joins TRBV7-2 and TRBJ1-2; a possible D gene is TRBD1 (5 bases). There are 16 residues in the CDR3. The V end was cut by 2 bases, the J end by 7 bases, with 20 bases between. Germline V gene sequence: CDR1 SGHTA, CDR2 FQGNSA. The CDR3: CASSLSDQEAGGGYTF. The CDR3, as DNA: TGTGCCAGCAGCTTAAGCGACCAGGAGGCCGGGGGTGGCTACACCTTC.

Details on this clone: The same CDR3 can be traced to other DNA sequences in this sample. V and J are TRBV7-9 and TRBJ2-7; D not certain. The ends were cut back, 1 base at V and 4 bases at J, with 11 bases in the middle. CDR1 is SEHNR and CDR2 is FQNEAQ in the germline V gene (reference sequence). The CDR3 has 14 amino acids. The CDR3 reads CASSLGTVLYEQYF. The CDR3 coding sequence is TGTGCCAGCAGCTTAGGGACGGTACTATACGAGCAGTACTTC.

The chain recombines TRBV7-9 with TRBJ1-1; D unclear. The CDR3 length is 18 residues. Deletions cut 0 bases from V and 3 bases from J, with 20 bases between. Germline V gene sequence: CDR1 SEHNR, CDR2 FQNEAQ (reference sequence). CDR3 region: CASSLARGLTRADTEAFF. The CDR3 nucleotides are TGTGCCAGCAGCTTAGCACGTGGACTAACCCGGGCGGACACTGAAGCTTTCTTT.

The J gene is TRBJ2-1, the V gene TRBV5-1, with 12 bases fitting TRBD2. CDR3 length equals 17 residues. Germline V gene lookup returns CDR1 SGHRS and CDR2 YFSETQ. Trimming at V came to 6 bases and at J to 3 bases, leaving 10 bases not matched to a gene. DNA of the CDR3: TGCGCCAGCATGAGACTAGCGGGAGTAGGGGACTACAATGAGCAGTTCTTC. Residues: CASMRLAGVGDYNEQFF.

By share, this clone counts as large (0.1 to 1%). V usage is TRBV11-2 and J usage is TRBJ1-1, with D tentatively TRBD1 (5 bases). V was pared by 5 bases and J by 6 bases, with 7 bases between. The CDR3 contains 11 residues. The germline V gene encodes CDR1 SGHAT and CDR2 FQNNGV. The CDR3 is CASSPGAEAFF. CDR3 DNA sequence: TGTGCCAGCAGCCCGGGGGCTGAAGCTTTCTTT.

The chain joins TRBV7-9 to TRBJ1-5; 8 bases match TRBD1. The V segment lost 5 bases and the J segment 5 bases; nucleotides outside the gene matches: 5. Germline V gene data show CDR1 as SEHNR and CDR2 as FQNEAQ (reference sequence). The CDR3 is 14 residues long. In nucleotides, the CDR3 is TGTGCCAGCAGCCCCGGGACAGGTTATCAGCCCCAGCATTTT. Its protein product is CASSPGTGYQPQHF.

The rearrangement joins TRBV6-1 to TRBJ2-7; 8 positions agree with TRBD1. J gave up 4 bases and V 5 bases, and 4 bases lay outside the gene matches. Germline CDR1 and CDR2: MNHNS and SASEGT. The CDR3 has 13 amino acids. The CDR3 bases are TGTGCCAGCAGTTCGGACAGGGCATACGAGCAGTACTTC. It specifies CASSSDRAYEQYF.

V is TRBV7-9 and J is TRBJ1-5; D is ambiguous. This CDR3 is 12 amino acids long. Deletions cut 3 bases from V and 7 bases from J, with 7 bases between. The germline gives CDR1 SEHNR, CDR2 FQNEAQ (reference sequence). CDR3 sequence: CASSFMGQPQHF. The CDR3 DNA follows: TGTGCCAGCAGCTTTATGGGGCAGCCCCAGCATTTT.

CDR3 DNA sequence: TGTGCCAGCAGCTCAGACAGTAGCTCCTACAATGAGCAGTTCTTC. Translated: CASSSDSSSYNEQFF. This sequence joins TRBV6-5 and TRBJ2-1, with a weak D call TRBD1 (5 bases). The CDR3 sequence is 15 residues long. From germline, CDR1 is MNHEY and CDR2 SVGAGI. V gave up 6 bases and J gave up 0 bases, with 12 bases separating them.

The chain uses TRBV5-6 and TRBJ1-1; D not certain. CDR1 is SGHDT, CDR2 YYEEEE, per germline. Trimming took off 3 bases at V and 4 bases at J, with 7 bases between the two ends. This CDR3 contains 12 residues. CDR3 in amino acids: CASSSLGTEAFF. In DNA form, the CDR3 reads TGTGCCAGCAGCTCGTTGGGCACTGAAGCTTTCTTT.

The V and J genes are TRBV28 and TRBJ2-7; 8 nucleotides align to TRBD1. CDR3 size: 14 residues. V dropped 3 bases and J dropped 2; count of bases not matched to a gene: 3. Germline assignment: CDR1 MDHEN and CDR2 SYDVKM. The CDR3 DNA follows: TGTGCCAGCAGTTTGGACAGGGCAACCTACGAGCAGTACTTC. Amino acids: CASSLDRATYEQYF.

The chain carries TRBV2 and TRBJ2-1; D is ambiguous. V was pared by 6 bases and J by 3 bases, with 18 bases between. Germline CDR1 reads SNHLY; CDR2 reads FYNNEI. The CDR3 consists of 16 residues. CDR3 in DNA: TGTGCCAGCAGCTCTCCCCCGGAGTTGAACTACAATGAGCAGTTCTTC. This codes for CASSSPPELNYNEQFF.